The entry below gives a single TCR beta chain sequence along with its context. Its target is not known. This entry comes from a study of a mutant IDH1 vaccine in newly diagnosed glioma. The overall study: Before enrollment, patients got radiotherapy alone, temozolomide alone, or mostly the combination. Week 47 marked visit V13, whereas week 35 marked visit V12.

Sequencing was performed with immunoSEQ multiplex PCR; in TCRdb, only in-frame clones are kept and a portion is missing. The data show tens of thousands of clones, about three quarters seen once. Study-level findings and limits: Vaccine-induced immune responses occurred in 93.3% of patients.

Specified time point: week 35, safety follow-up. Each dose delivered 300 ug of mutant IDH1 20-mer peptide subcutaneously with imiquimod. This sequence originates from a man in his fifties or sixties with glioma. Sequenced here: PBMCs, sampled from a glioma patient whose treatment included an IDH1 peptide vaccine.

CDR3 loop: CASSRSTASLGAFF. CDR3 sequence (DNA): TGTGCCAGCAGTCGATCTACAGCCTCCCTTGGAGCTTTCTTT. The V gene is TRBV28, the J gene TRBJ1-1; D remains ambiguous. The V and J ends lost 5 bases and 10 bases respectively, with 20 bases between them. The CDR3 has 14 residues. Germline V gene data show CDR1 as MDHEN and CDR2 as SYDVKM.